This entry lists 27 T cell receptor beta chains sequenced from one sample in a study of OX40 agonist ivuxolimab in advanced cancers. The repertoire was sequenced with immunoSEQ multiplex PCR; TCRdb's copy has only in-frame clones and lacks some. The sample holds about 66,000 clones, around 83% seen once. Sample: CD4+ or CD8+ T cells sorted from blood, taken in a trial of the OX40 agonist ivuxolimab. These receptors were taken from an adult with an advanced solid tumor such as melanoma, head and neck, liver or kidney cancer.

The DNA of the CDR3 is TGTGCCAGCAGCCCGTGGACTGGGACTAGCGGGAGCTCCTACGAGCAGTACTTC. Encoded protein: CASSPWTGTSGSSYEQYF. This chain connects TRBV4-2 to TRBJ2-7, with 14 bases aligning to TRBD2. Trimming took 4 bases from V and 0 from J; bases not matched to a gene: 8. The CDR3 totals 18 residues. Germline V gene lookup returns CDR1 LGHNA and CDR2 YNFKEQ.

The genes are TRBV5-1 and TRBJ2-3, with TRBD2 matching 12 bases. With 0 bases clipped from V and 6 bases from J, the junction kept 8 bases outside the gene matches. This CDR3 has 17 amino acids. CDR1 SGHRS and CDR2 YFSETQ come from the germline V gene. Here the CDR3 DNA reads TGCGCCAGCAGCTTGGACCTAGCGGGAGGGGGTAAGGATACGCAGTATTTT. It encodes CASSLDLAGGGKDTQYF.

The genes are TRBV12-5 and TRBJ2-5; 13 bases are shared with TRBD2. Germline CDR1 is LGHNT and CDR2 is FRNRAP. The CDR3 contains 17 residues. V shed 2 bases and J 3 bases; nucleotides not matched to a gene: 6. The CDR3 DNA reads TGTGCTAGTGGTTTGCAACTAGCGGGAGGGACAAAAGAGACCCAGTACTTC. It specifies CASGLQLAGGTKETQYF.

V gene TRBV5-1 combines with J gene TRBJ1-1, with a tentative D call TRBD1 (6 bases). The V end lost 0 bases, the J end lost 3 bases, and 12 bases lay between the germline ends. Germline loops: CDR1 SGHRS, CDR2 YFSETQ. The CDR3 is 15 residues long. The CDR3 DNA is TGCGCCAGCAGCTTGGATGGGGGGGCCGACACTGAAGCTTTCTTT. Its translation is CASSLDGGADTEAFF.

The chain carries TRBV7-2 and TRBJ1-4; tentative D call: TRBD1 (5 bases). Germline assignment: CDR1 SGHTA and CDR2 FQGNSA. CDR3 length: 12 amino acids. Trimming left V 6 bases short and J 6 bases short, with 8 bases between. CDR3 in amino acids: CASRGTHEKLFF. CDR3 nucleotide sequence: TGTGCCAGCAGGGGGACCCATGAAAAACTGTTTTTT.

V usage is TRBV25-1 and J usage is TRBJ2-5; 8 bases are a match to TRBD1. Germline V gives CDR1 MGHDK, CDR2 SYGVNS. CDR3 length: 14 amino acids. Trimming removed 5 bases from V and 5 bases from J; junction bases left unmatched: 7. The CDR3 DNA sequence: TGTGCCAGCAGTTACGACAGGGGCCGGGAGACCCAGTACTTC. It is translated as CASSYDRGRETQYF. Supplemented by reference TRBV25-1 and TRBJ2-5, the full variable domain reads EADIYQTPRYLVIGTGKKITLECSQTMGHDKMYWYQQDPGMELHLIHYSYGVNSTEKGDLSSESTVSRIRTEHFPLTLESARPSHTSQYLCASSYDRGRETQYFGPGTRLLVL.

V gene TRBV28 combines with J gene TRBJ1-5, with TRBD1 identical over 8 bases. The CDR3 is made up of 17 amino acids. The germline V gene encodes CDR1 MDHEN and CDR2 SYDVKM. After removal of 6 bases from V and 0 bases from J, the junction contained 10 bases not matched to a gene. This CDR3 reads CASRRPGQVNSNQPQHF. The DNA of the CDR3 is TGTGCCAGCAGACGACCGGGACAGGTTAATAGCAATCAGCCCCAGCATTTT. Full variable domain (missing parts from reference TRBV28 and TRBJ1-5): DVKVTQSSRYLVKRTGEKVFLECVQDMDHENMFWYRQDPGLGLRLIYFSYDVKMKEKGDIPEGYSVSREKKERFSLILESASTNQTSMYLCASRRPGQVNSNQPQHFGDGTRLSIL.

CDR3 in DNA: TGTGCCAGCAGGGGGACAGGGGGTAACACTGAAGCTTTCTTT. It codes for CASRGTGGNTEAFF. The V and J genes are TRBV6-4 and TRBJ1-1; 11 bases line up with TRBD1. Germline CDR1 MRHNA, CDR2 SNTAGT. V lost 6 bases to trimming and J lost 2 bases; unmatched junction nucleotides: 2. CDR3 length: 14 amino acids.

The rearrangement joins TRBV19 to TRBJ1-3; 7 bases agree with TRBD1. Germline V gene sequence: CDR1 LNHDA, CDR2 SQIVND (reference sequence). V lost 9 bases and J lost 4; bases outside the gene matches: 12. The length of the CDR3 is 15 residues. CDR3 loop: CASHLDRIGGNTIYF. CDR3 sequence (DNA): TGTGCCAGCCACCTGGACAGGATAGGGGGAAACACCATATATTTT.

The chain employs TRBV7-9 and TRBJ2-7, with 8 positions matching TRBD2. CDR1 is SEHNR, CDR2 FQNEAQ, per germline (reference sequence). CDR3 length: 13 residues. V shed 4 bases and J 4 bases; nucleotides not matched to a gene: 3. CDR3 sequence (DNA): TGTGCCAGCAGCTCCATAGCGGGGTACGAGCAGTACTTC. Translation gives CASSSIAGYEQYF. The full variable domain, with the rest looked up from reference TRBV7-9 and TRBJ2-7, is DTGVSQNPRHKITKRGQNVTFRCDPISEHNRLYWYRQTLGQGPEFLTYFQNEAQLEKSRLLSDRFSAERPKGSFSTLEIQRTEQGDSAMYLCASSSIAGYEQYFGPGTRLTVT.

The J gene is TRBJ1-1, the V gene TRBV7-9; D unresolved. The CDR3 covers 15 residues. Between the trimmed V and J ends, which lost 5 bases and 4 bases, there was a span of 17 bases. Per the germline V gene, CDR1 is SEHNR and CDR2 is FQNEAQ (reference sequence). CDR3 bases: TGTGCCAGCAGCCCCTTGGGTGCTGTCGGCACTGAAGCTTTCTTT. It encodes CASSPLGAVGTEAFF.

As concerns this clone: Distinct nucleotide sequences in the sample also encode this CDR3. The chain has TRBV28 and TRBJ2-7; no definite D call. This CDR3 spans 14 amino acids. The germline V gene encodes CDR1 MDHEN and CDR2 SYDVKM. V was shortened by 4 bases and J by 0 bases, with 10 bases between the two germline ends. CDR3 residues: CASSSGGTSYEQYF. As DNA, the CDR3 is TGTGCCAGCAGTTCGGGCGGAACCTCCTACGAGCAGTACTTC. The entire variable domain, with the rest obtained from reference TRBV28 and TRBJ2-7, is as follows: DVKVTQSSRYLVKRTGEKVFLECVQDMDHENMFWYRQDPGLGLRLIYFSYDVKMKEKGDIPEGYSVSREKKERFSLILESASTNQTSMYLCASSSGGTSYEQYFGPGTRLTVT.

The chain recombines TRBV14 with TRBJ1-2, with TRBD1 identical over 7 bases. The CDR3 is 14 amino acids. The ends lost 3 bases at V and 7 bases at J; junction bases unmatched: 8. Germline values: CDR1 SGHDN, CDR2 FVKESK. The CDR3 coding sequence is TGTGCCAGCAGCCAGGTACAACACAGGGGTGGCTACACCTTC. As protein: CASSQVQHRGGYTF.

This clone appeared once. The rearrangement links TRBV4-1 to TRBJ2-3, with 9 bases that match TRBD2. CDR1 is MGHRA, CDR2 YSYEKL, per germline. There are 16 residues in the CDR3. Trimming at V came to 2 bases and at J to 6 bases, leaving 9 bases not matched to a gene. The CDR3 spells CASSQILFSGRDTQYF. In DNA form, the CDR3 reads TGCGCCAGCAGCCAAATCTTGTTCAGCGGGAGGGATACGCAGTATTTT.

The table lists this clone with a few counts. J is TRBJ1-2 and V is TRBV7-2, with 9 bases aligning to TRBD1. The V segment lost 5 bases and the J segment 4 bases; nucleotides outside the gene matches: 5. The germline CDR1 and CDR2 sequences are SGHTA and FQGNSA. The CDR3 loop spans 14 amino acids. The CDR3 nucleotides read TGTGCCAGCAGCGCGGGACAGGGCGCCTATGGCTACACCTTC. This sequence encodes CASSAGQGAYGYTF.

The J gene is TRBJ1-1, the V gene TRBV19, with D unresolved. The CDR3 is 13 amino acids. Trimming cost V 6 bases and J 1 base, with 9 bases left between them. The V gene's germline CDR1 is LNHDA and CDR2 SQIVND (reference sequence). The CDR3 sequence: CASRLNKNTEAFF. The CDR3 DNA sequence: TGTGCCAGTAGGCTTAACAAGAACACTGAAGCTTTCTTT.

This sequence joins TRBV2 and TRBJ1-1, with 9 bases aligning to TRBD1. Per the germline V gene, CDR1 is SNHLY and CDR2 is FYNNEI. V lost 4 bases to trimming and J lost 1 base; unmatched junction nucleotides: 7. There are 16 residues in the CDR3. CDR3 amino acids: CASSAAPGQGNTEAFF. The CDR3 DNA follows: TGTGCCAGCAGTGCCGCCCCGGGACAGGGGAACACTGAAGCTTTCTTT. The variable domain in full, completed from reference TRBV2 and TRBJ1-1, reads EPEVTQTPSHQVTQMGQEVILRCVPISNHLYFYWYRQILGQKVEFLVSFYNNEISEKSEIFDDQFSVERPDGSNFTLKIRSTKLEDSAMYFCASSAAPGQGNTEAFFGQGTRLTVV.

The chain has TRBV18 and TRBJ2-3, with D perhaps given as TRBD1 or TRBD2 (5 bases each). V was cut by 3 bases and J by 5 bases, with 18 bases left in between. The CDR3 is 16 amino acids. Germline V gene sequence: CDR1 KGHSH, CDR2 LQKENI. The CDR3 spells CASSPTPILGGDTQYF. Written as DNA, the CDR3 is TGTGCCAGCTCACCCACCCCGATCCTTGGGGGAGATACGCAGTATTTT.

The J gene is TRBJ2-5, the V gene TRBV4-1; 11 nucleotides align to TRBD2. The germline gives CDR1 MGHRA, CDR2 YSYEKL. Trimming cost V 2 bases and J 1 base; bases outside gene matches: 9. This CDR3 has 18 amino acids. The CDR3 region has the DNA TGCGCCAGCAGCCAAACCGGGACTAGCGGTGGGATCCAAGAGACCCAGTACTTC. Translation: CASSQTGTSGGIQETQYF.

V and J are TRBV5-1 and TRBJ2-6; D may match TRBD1 or TRBD2 (5 bases each). V shed 4 bases and J shed 0 bases, with 14 bases lying between them. The CDR3 consists of 17 residues. From germline, CDR1 is SGHRS and CDR2 YFSETQ. CDR3 nucleotides: TGCGCCAGCAGCCCCGGGACGGTAAACTCTGGGGCCAACGTCCTGACTTTC. As protein: CASSPGTVNSGANVLTF.

The chain is built from TRBV19 and TRBJ2-7, with D perhaps TRBD2 (6 bases). V was pared by 3 bases and J by 5 bases, with 14 bases between. The CDR3 runs to 14 residues. The germline V gene encodes CDR1 LNHDA and CDR2 SQIVND (reference sequence). CDR3 loop: CASSIAGWPDEQYF. The CDR3 bases are TGTGCCAGTAGTATCGCGGGGTGGCCCGACGAGCAGTACTTC.

This clone appeared a single time. The CDR3 DNA sequence: TGTGCCAGTAGTATGCGTGGTAGACCCTACGAGCAGTACTTC. Translated, it gives CASSMRGRPYEQYF. The genes are TRBV19 and TRBJ2-7; D gene unclear. CDR1 is LNHDA, CDR2 SQIVND, per germline (reference sequence). Trimming took off 3 bases at V and 2 bases at J, with 11 bases between the two ends. CDR3 length: 14 residues.

The gene calls are TRBV7-3 and TRBJ1-2; TRBD1 aligns across 7 bases. The CDR3 spans 15 residues. Trimming at V came to 2 bases and at J to 4 bases, leaving 7 bases not matched to a gene. From germline, CDR1 is SGHTA and CDR2 FQGTGA. The CDR3 region is CASSLDGDRAYGYTF. CDR3 in DNA: TGTGCCAGCAGCTTAGACGGCGACAGGGCCTATGGCTACACCTTC.

The J gene is TRBJ2-7, the V gene TRBV14; 12 bases are shared with TRBD2. The ends lost 4 bases at V and 4 bases at J; junction bases unmatched: 5. This CDR3 is 15 amino acids long. Germline CDR1 is SGHDN and CDR2 is FVKESK. In nucleotides, the CDR3 is TGTGCCAGCAGCCTGTGGACTAGCGGGATTTACGAGCAGTACTTC. Residues: CASSLWTSGIYEQYF.

The chain couples TRBV18 to TRBJ1-2; 7 bases fit TRBD1. The CDR3 runs to 16 residues. After removal of 0 bases from V and 8 bases from J, the junction contained 12 bases not matched to a gene. Germline assignment: CDR1 KGHSH and CDR2 LQKENI. CDR3 coding DNA: TGTGCCAGCTCACCACCGTCCCCGAACAGGGGATGGGGCTACACCTTC. This codes for CASSPPSPNRGWGYTF.

Here the CDR3 reads CASSTGLATFTQNIQYF. The CDR3 DNA is TGTGCCAGCTCAACGGGACTAGCGACGTTCACCCAAAACATTCAGTACTTC. The chain couples TRBV18 to TRBJ2-4; 10 positions match TRBD2. V lost 5 bases, J lost 5 bases, and 12 bases stayed unmatched. Germline V CDR1 and CDR2: KGHSH, LQKENI. This CDR3 region has 17 residues.

This sequence joins TRBV18 and TRBJ2-1; 8 bases fit TRBD2. This CDR3 is built from 15 residues. Germline CDR1 reads KGHSH; CDR2 reads LQKENI. The trim removed 4 bases at V and 5 bases at J, leaving 7 bases unmatched. The DNA for the CDR3 is TGTGCCAGCTCACAGGGTTTAGCGGGGAACAATGAGCAGTTCTTC. The encoded protein is CASSQGLAGNNEQFF.